This T cell receptor beta chain was sequenced in a study of shared clonotypes between healthy human individuals. Between the trimmed V and J ends, which lost 3 bases and 2 bases, there was a span of 13 bases. In germline, CDR1 is MNHNS, CDR2 SASEGT. This CDR3 is built from 15 residues. Per the authors' pipeline: ImmunoSEQ yielded junction-only sequences lacking quality scores, so filtering differed. Assay: immunoSEQ multiplex PCR; the TCRdb copy retains only in-frame clones and omits some. V and J calls plus clone size are reproduced from that table; the DNA served to infer D and trimming. The sample yields around 1.1 million clones, approximately 80% seen once.

Sequencing used memory CD4+ T cells from PBMCs. This sample's subset: CD45RA-negative fraction. J is TRBJ1-1 and V is TRBV6-1, with a weak D call TRBD1 (5 bases). The source is a man aged 18 to 35 in good health. Some clones in this sample may be carry-over from other donors' samples. The CDR3 nucleotides are TGTGCCAGCAGTGACCCTTGGACACTAAACACTGAAGCTTTCTTT. Residues: CASSDPWTLNTEAFF.